Sequencing of this T cell receptor (beta chain) was carried out in a study of beta chain features in type 1 diabetes. All of the isolated RNA was reverse transcribed, so expressed TCRB transcripts were sequenced. There were several million reads on average in the naive, central memory and regulatory T cell samples. Only in-frame clones appear in the TCRdb table, and some are missing; sequencing was by immunoSEQ multiplex PCR. The data hold over 120,000 clones, with about 13% observed a single time. The study, taken as a whole, reports: For type 1 diabetes patients, VDJ junctions showed fewer insertions and more deletions. Significant though moderate, a shortening of TCRB CDR3s appeared in all four CD4+ subsets of Type 1 diabetes patients. Over-representation of high TCR-expressing cells was a possible consequence of cDNA sequencing. A greater similarity of naive, central memory and Treg TCRB repertoires was seen among patients than among healthy donors.

Many counts were recorded for this clone. The target antigen is unknown. This CDR3 comprises 14 residues. Germline V gene lookup returns CDR1 SGHDN and CDR2 FVKESK. Trimming removed 6 bases from V and 4 bases from J; junction bases left unmatched: 5. The sample was central memory CD4+ T cells from blood. V and J are TRBV14 and TRBJ2-1; TRBD1 aligns across 8 bases. This receptor was identified in a man aged 18 to 30 with type 1 diabetes. CDR3 sequence (DNA): TGTGCCAGCAGAGGGACAGGATATTACAATGAGCAGTTCTTC. This encodes CASRGTGYYNEQFF.